Listed below are T cell receptor beta chains from one sample, sequenced in a study of CD8+ T cells in alopecia areata. Measured with immunoSEQ multiplex PCR; TCRdb has only the in-frame clones, and not every one. The table has a few hundred thousand clones, approximately 70% seen once. Specimen: CD4+ T cells sorted from blood, collected between weeks 44 and 45, from a patient treated with tofacitinib. Source of these receptors: a human donor with alopecia areata. CDR3s include the opening cysteine and the closing phenylalanine or tryptophan. D genes are given only for firm matches. A clone size is listed for some rows: how often the clone was seen (once, few, many), or a class if it is expanded.

TRBJ1-2	TRBD1	-	TRBV2	CASRTSQGARGYTF	TGTGCCAGCAGAACCTCACAGGGGGCGCGGGGCTACACCTTC
TRBJ2-4	-	-	TRBV5-1	CASSSGLRPAKNIQYF	TGCGCCAGCAGCTCGGGACTCCGGCCAGCCAAAAACATTCAGTACTTC
TRBJ2-7	TRBD2	-	TRBV30	CACNPGGGREQYF	TGTGCCTGCAACCCGGGAGGAGGGCGCGAGCAGTACTTC
TRBJ2-7	-	-	TRBV2	CASSVGSPKPTISYEQYF	TGTGCCAGCAGTGTTGGCAGCCCAAAACCGACAATCTCCTACGAGCAGTACTTC
TRBJ1-6	TRBD1	-	TRBV6-6	CASRKLSGTGGSPLHF	TGTGCCAGCAGGAAGCTATCCGGGACAGGCGGTTCACCCCTCCACTTT
TRBJ2-1	-	-	TRBV14	CASSQDYSLDNNEQFF	TGTGCCAGCAGCCAAGACTACAGTCTTGATAACAATGAGCAGTTCTTC
TRBJ1-6	TRBD1	-	TRBV29-1	CSVRDRGSPLHF	TGCAGCGTCAGAGACAGGGGTTCACCCCTCCACTTT
TRBJ2-3	TRBD1	-	TRBV27	CASSFSLETGIVDTQYF	TGTGCCAGCAGTTTCTCCCTCGAGACAGGGATCGTAGATACGCAGTATTTT
TRBJ1-2	TRBD1	-	TRBV6-5	CASSYSPTGGSGYTF	TGTGCCAGCAGTTACTCCCCGACAGGGGGGTCTGGCTACACCTTC
TRBJ2-5	TRBD2	-	TRBV6-1	CASSELTSGGQETQYF	TGTGCCAGCAGTGAATTGACTAGCGGGGGACAAGAGACCCAGTACTTC
TRBJ1-6	-	few	TRBV19	CASAASNSPLHF	TGTGCCAGTGCGGCCTCAAATTCACCCCTCCACTTT
TRBJ1-1	-	-	TRBV5-1	CASSTQGRNTEAFF	TGCGCCAGCAGTACCCAAGGCCGGAACACTGAAGCTTTCTTT
TRBJ2-5	-	-	TRBV4-1	CASSQAPVETQYF	TGCGCCAGCAGCCAAGCCCCGGTCGAGACCCAGTACTTC
TRBJ2-2	-	once	TRBV15	CATSRYTGELFF	TGTGCCACCAGCAGATACACCGGGGAGCTGTTTTTT
TRBJ2-7	TRBD1	-	TRBV5-6	CASSYGQGYEQYF	TGTGCCAGCAGCTATGGACAGGGTTACGAGCAGTACTTC
TRBJ2-1	-	-	TRBV29-1	CSVAEGDEQFF	TGCAGCGTCGCGGAGGGGGATGAGCAGTTCTTC
TRBJ2-1	TRBD1	-	TRBV9	CASSEGQGALYEQFF	TGTGCCAGCAGCGAGGGACAGGGGGCTCTCTATGAGCAGTTCTTC
TRBJ2-1	TRBD2	-	TRBV30	CAWTLSFAGGHNEQFF	TGTGCCTGGACCCTGTCGTTCGCGGGGGGGCACAATGAGCAGTTCTTC
TRBJ2-3	-	few	TRBV11-2	CASSYPNTDTQYF	TGTGCCAGCAGCTATCCCAACACAGATACGCAGTATTTT
TRBJ1-6	-	-	TRBV11-3	CASSLVSDNSPLHF	TGTGCCAGCAGCTTAGTTTCCGATAATTCACCCCTCCACTTT
TRBJ1-2	TRBD1	-	TRBV7-2	CASSLVLGQGARGYTF	TGTGCCAGCAGCTTAGTCTTAGGACAGGGGGCGCGAGGCTACACCTTC
TRBJ2-1	-	-	TRBV5-1	CASSFRDKVGEQFF	TGCGCCAGCAGCTTTAGGGACAAAGTAGGTGAGCAGTTCTTC
TRBJ2-4	-	-	TRBV29-1	CSVEYRVAPSKNIQYF	TGCAGCGTTGAATATAGGGTAGCACCTAGCAAAAACATTCAGTACTTC
TRBJ2-4	-	once	TRBV15	CATSRGDRVDIQYF	TGTGCCACCAGCAGAGGAGATAGGGTGGACATTCAGTACTTC
TRBJ2-3	TRBD1	-	TRBV6-5	CASKNQGASTDTQYF	TGTGCCAGCAAGAACCAGGGGGCTTCCACAGATACGCAGTATTTT
TRBJ1-2	-	-	TRBV29-1	CSVGGVNYGYTF	TGCAGCGTTGGTGGGGTTAACTATGGCTACACCTTC
TRBJ1-1	TRBD1	-	TRBV15	CATSSWDRVNTEAFF	TGTGCCACCAGCAGTTGGGACAGAGTAAACACTGAAGCTTTCTTT
TRBJ2-6	TRBD2	-	TRBV29-1	CSVVAGIPGANVLTF	TGCAGCGTTGTAGCGGGGATCCCTGGGGCCAACGTCCTGACTTTC
TRBJ2-2	TRBD1	-	TRBV29-1	CSVARDRGPGELFF	TGCAGCGTGGCCCGGGACAGGGGACCCGGGGAGCTGTTTTTT
TRBJ1-1	-	-	TRBV2	CASSEEGTEAFF	TGTGCCAGCAGTGAAGAGGGAACTGAAGCTTTCTTT
TRBJ2-7	-	few	TRBV9	CASSESGTTAYEQYF	TGTGCCAGCAGCGAATCCGGGACAACAGCCTACGAGCAGTACTTC
TRBJ2-7	TRBD1	-	TRBV5-1	CASSRWETGRYF	TGCGCCAGCAGCCGTTGGGAGACAGGGCGGTACTTC
TRBJ2-3	-	-	TRBV2	CASRPDPTDTQYF	TGTGCCAGCAGACCCGACCCCACAGATACGCAGTATTTT
TRBJ1-2	-	few	TRBV29-1	CSVEQGLGYTF	TGCAGCGTTGAACAGGGGTTGGGCTACACCTTC
TRBJ2-4	TRBD1	-	TRBV7-2	CASSPRQGLAKNIQYF	TGTGCCAGCAGCCCCCGACAGGGTTTAGCCAAAAACATTCAGTACTTC
TRBJ1-1	-	-	TRBV29-1	CSVEGDGNTEAFF	TGCAGCGTTGAGGGGGATGGTAACACTGAAGCTTTCTTT
TRBJ2-6	-	-	TRBV30	CAWRETGANVLTF	TGTGCCTGGAGGGAGACCGGGGCCAACGTCCTGACTTTC
TRBJ1-1	-	-	TRBV29-1	CSVGFRNTEAFF	TGCAGCGTTGGCTTCAGGAACACTGAAGCTTTCTTT
TRBJ2-3	-	-	TRBV19	CASSPDSTDTQYF	TGTGCCAGTAGTCCCGACAGCACAGATACGCAGTATTTT
TRBJ2-5	-	few	TRBV7-2	CASSLKETQYF	TGTGCCAGCAGCTTAAAAGAGACCCAGTACTTC
TRBJ2-5	-	many	TRBV5-1	CASSFRAVQETQYF	TGCGCCAGCAGCTTTAGGGCGGTCCAAGAGACCCAGTACTTC
TRBJ2-7	-	few	TRBV29-1	CSVVHPGYEQYF	TGCAGCGTTGTGCACCCAGGCTACGAGCAGTACTTC
TRBJ2-7	-	-	TRBV5-1	CASSLAGEAYEQYF	TGCGCCAGCAGCTTGGCGGGGGAAGCCTACGAGCAGTACTTC
TRBJ1-6	-	-	TRBV18	CASSPGDSYSPLHF	TGTGCCAGCTCACCGGGGGATTCATATTCACCCCTCCACTTT
TRBJ1-6	TRBD1	-	TRBV6-5	CASSITGTDNSPLHF	TGTGCCAGCAGCATCACCGGGACAGACAATTCACCCCTCCACTTT
TRBJ2-4	-	-	TRBV6-4	CASSDWYSVDKNIQYF	TGTGCCAGCAGTGACTGGTATTCTGTGGATAAAAACATTCAGTACTTC